This TCR beta chain was identified in a study of CD8+CD57+ T cells in acquired aplastic anemia. Study information: Sorting CD4+ and CD8+ cells gave DNA averaging approximately 3 ug.

According to the study, genomic DNA was the template for TCR beta VDJ and CDR3 profiling. TCRdb itself ran the reads through MiXCR, one entry per CDR3 protein. The data hold about 98,000 distinct CDR3 sequences, with roughly two thirds observed a single time. It was patients with CD8+CD57+ cell expansion by flow cytometry who were chosen for sequencing. At the time of blood sampling, patients had not yet received any therapy. Trimming pared 6 bases from V and 8 bases from J, leaving 10 bases between. The CDR3 sequence is 11 residues long. CDR1 ENHRY and CDR2 SYGVKD come from the germline V gene. This clonotype was found a few times. No antigen is known for it. Study outcomes and limitations: There were approximately 27 CD8+ CDR3 sequences that occurred in both patients and controls.

Sequenced sample: sorted CD4+, CD8+, or CD8+CD57+ T cells (not recorded which) from PBMCs. This clonotype was obtained from a human donor with aplastic anemia. The chain uses TRBV10-3 and TRBJ1-2; D unresolved. DNA of the CDR3: TGTGCCATCAGGACGGACGGCGGCTACACCTTC. Protein sequence: CAIRTDGGYTF.